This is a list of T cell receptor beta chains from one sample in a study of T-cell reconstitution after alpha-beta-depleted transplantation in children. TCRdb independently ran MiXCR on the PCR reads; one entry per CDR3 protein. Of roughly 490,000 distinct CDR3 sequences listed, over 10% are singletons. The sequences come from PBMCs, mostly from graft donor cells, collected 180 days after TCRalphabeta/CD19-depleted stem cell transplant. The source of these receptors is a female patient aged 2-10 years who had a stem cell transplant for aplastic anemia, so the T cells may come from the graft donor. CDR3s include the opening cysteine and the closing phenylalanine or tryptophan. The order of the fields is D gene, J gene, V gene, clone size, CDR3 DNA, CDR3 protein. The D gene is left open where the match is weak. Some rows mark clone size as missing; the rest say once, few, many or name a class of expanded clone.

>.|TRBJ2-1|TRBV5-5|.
TGTGCCAGCAGCCCTCGGGCGGGACCTCACAATGAGCAGTTCTTC
CASSPRAGPHNEQFF
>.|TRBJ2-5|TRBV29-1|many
TGCAGCTCCTCGACAGCACTAATAGAGACCCAGTACTTC
CSSSTALIETQYF
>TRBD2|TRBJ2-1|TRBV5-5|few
TGTGCCAAAAAGACTAGCGGGCCCTCCTACAATGAGCAGTTCTTC
CAKKTSGPSYNEQFF
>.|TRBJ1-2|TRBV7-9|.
TGTGCCAGCAGCGTTGGGTCGGGGAGGGGCTACACCTTC
CASSVGSGRGYTF
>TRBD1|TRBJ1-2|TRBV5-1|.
TGCGCCAGCAGCTTGGGGGACAGGGGGTCGAGGACCTTC
CASSLGDRGSRTF
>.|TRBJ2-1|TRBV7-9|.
TGTGCCAGCAGCTTAGTACCTACCTCGAAAAACAATGAGCAGTTCTTC
CASSLVPTSKNNEQFF
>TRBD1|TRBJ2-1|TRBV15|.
TGTGCCACCAGCAGAGATCAGGGGGCTAGGGACCCCTACAATGAGCAGTTCTTC
CATSRDQGARDPYNEQFF
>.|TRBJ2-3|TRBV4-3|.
TGCGCCAGCAGCCAAGCCCGGCTTTTCAGGACTAGCACAGATACGCAGTATTTT
CASSQARLFRTSTDTQYF
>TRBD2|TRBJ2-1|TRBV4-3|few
TGCGCCAGCAGCGAAGCCTATTATAGCGGGAGGTATTACAATGAGCAGTTCTTC
CASSEAYYSGRYYNEQFF
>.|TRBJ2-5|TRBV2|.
TGTGCCAGCAGAGGGGGCCAAGAGACCCAGTACTTC
CASRGGQETQYF
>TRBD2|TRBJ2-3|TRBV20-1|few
TGCAGTGCTGTTGGACTAGCGGGAGCAGATACGCAGTATTTT
CSAVGLAGADTQYF
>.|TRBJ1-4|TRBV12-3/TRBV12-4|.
TGTGCCAGTCACTGTTGGTGTACTAATGAAAAACTGTTTTTT
CASHCWCTNEKLFF
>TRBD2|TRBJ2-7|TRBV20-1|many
TGCAGTGCCCCGAATCGTCTAGCGGGCCTGGGTTGGAGCTCCTACGAGCAGTACTTC
CSAPNRLAGLGWSSYEQYF
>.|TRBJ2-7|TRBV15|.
TGTGCCACCAGCAGAGATGCGGGGCGAGGGGGGGACTACGAGCAGTACTTC
CATSRDAGRGGDYEQYF
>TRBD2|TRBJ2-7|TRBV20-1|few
TGCTGTGCTAGAGATTCAGGGACTAGCGGGACGGACGGCGTGCAGTACTTC
CCARDSGTSGTDGVQYF
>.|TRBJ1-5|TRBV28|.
TGTGCCAGCACCCAGGGTGTTCAGCCCCAGCATTTT
CASTQGVQPQHF
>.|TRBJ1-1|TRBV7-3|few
TGTGCCAGCAGCCCCGCCTCGGGACCATACACTGAAGCTTTCTTT
CASSPASGPYTEAFF
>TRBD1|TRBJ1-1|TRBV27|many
TGTGCCAGCAGTTTCGCCTTGACAGGGGCGAACACTGAAGCTTTCTTT
CASSFALTGANTEAFF
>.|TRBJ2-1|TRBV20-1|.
TGCAGTGGGGTGTCCGCCATCCACAATGAGCAGTTCTTC
CSGVSAIHNEQFF
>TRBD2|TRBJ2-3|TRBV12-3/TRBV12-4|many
TGTGCCAGCAGGAGTAGGACTAGCGGGAGTACAGATACGCAGTATTTT
CASRSRTSGSTDTQYF
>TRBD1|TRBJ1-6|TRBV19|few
TGTGCCAGCTGGGGCAGGGGGGTTTCACCCCTCCACTTT
CASWGRGVSPLHF
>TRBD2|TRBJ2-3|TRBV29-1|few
TGCAGCGCCGGGGGACTAGCGGGGGGGAGCGCAGATACGCAGTATTTT
CSAGGLAGGSADTQYF
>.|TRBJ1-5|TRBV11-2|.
TGTGCCAGCAGCTTACTAGGGATCGGTCAGCCCCAGCATTTT
CASSLLGIGQPQHF
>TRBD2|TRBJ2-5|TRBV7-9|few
TGTGCCAGCAGCTTGGGGGCTAGCGGGAGCCAAGAGACCCAGTACTTC
CASSLGASGSQETQYF
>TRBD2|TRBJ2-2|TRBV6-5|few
TGTGCCAGCAGCTATCTAGCGGGAGTTCTTGGCACCGGGGAGCTGTTTTTT
CASSYLAGVLGTGELFF
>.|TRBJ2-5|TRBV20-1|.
TGCAGTGCCCCGACAGGTTGGGAGACCCAGTACTTC
CSAPTGWETQYF
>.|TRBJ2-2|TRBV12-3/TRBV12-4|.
TGTGCCAGCAGTTTAGGGGGATTCGCCGGGGAGCTGTTTTTT
CASSLGGFAGELFF
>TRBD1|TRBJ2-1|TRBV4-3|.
TGCGCCAGCAGCCATGCCAGGGGGCTCTCCTACAATGAGCAGTTCTTC
CASSHARGLSYNEQFF
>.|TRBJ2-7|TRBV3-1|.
TGTGCCAGCAGCAAAGACAGCGTCGAGCAGTACTTC
CASSKDSVEQYF
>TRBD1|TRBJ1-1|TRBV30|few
TGTGCCTATAACAGGGGCGCGAACACTGAAGCTTTCTTT
CAYNRGANTEAFF
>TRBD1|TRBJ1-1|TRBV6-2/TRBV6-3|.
TGTGCCAGCAGGCTCGACAGGGGAAGGTTGGGCACTGAAGCTTTCTTT
CASRLDRGRLGTEAFF
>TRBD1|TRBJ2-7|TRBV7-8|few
TGTGCCAGCAGCTTAGTAACAGGGGGCTATCCCTACGAGCAGTACTTC
CASSLVTGGYPYEQYF
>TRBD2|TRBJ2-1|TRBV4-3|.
TGCGCCAGCAGCCACCGTAGCGGGAGCTCCTACAATGAGCAGTTCTTC
CASSHRSGSSYNEQFF
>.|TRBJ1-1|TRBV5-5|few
TGTGCCAGCAGCTTGGTAGGTCCCATCGGTTTAGAAGCTTTCTTT
CASSLVGPIGLEAFF
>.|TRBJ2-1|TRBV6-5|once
TGTGCCAGCAGTTACTCCTCAACCTCGGTTATGGAGCAGTTCTTC
CASSYSSTSVMEQFF
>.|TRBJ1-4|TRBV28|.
TGTGCCAGCAGTGCGCGCTTTTACACGGGACGTGAAAAACTGTTTTTT
CASSARFYTGREKLFF
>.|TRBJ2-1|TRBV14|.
TGTGCCAGCAGCCAAAGTCTCTGGGGGAGAAGGGACTACAATGAGCAGTTCTTC
CASSQSLWGRRDYNEQFF
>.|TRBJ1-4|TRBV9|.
TGTGCCAGCAGCGAGTGGCGAGGCGGGAAGGAAAAACTGTTTTTT
CASSEWRGGKEKLFF
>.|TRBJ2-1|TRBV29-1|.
TGCAGCGTTTCGAGGGCCAGCTCCTACAATGAGCAGTTCTTC
CSVSRASSYNEQFF
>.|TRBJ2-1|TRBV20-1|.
TGCAGTGCTAGTCTAGGGGCTAGATGGGTAAACTACAATGAGCAGTTCTTC
CSASLGARWVNYNEQFF
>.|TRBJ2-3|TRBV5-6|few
TGTGCCAGCAGAACCGGAAGTTTGGCAGATACGCAGTATTTT
CASRTGSLADTQYF
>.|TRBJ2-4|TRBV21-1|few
TGTGCCAGCCGAGGGGATGGGCCTCCGACCAAAAACATTCAGTACTTC
CASRGDGPPTKNIQYF